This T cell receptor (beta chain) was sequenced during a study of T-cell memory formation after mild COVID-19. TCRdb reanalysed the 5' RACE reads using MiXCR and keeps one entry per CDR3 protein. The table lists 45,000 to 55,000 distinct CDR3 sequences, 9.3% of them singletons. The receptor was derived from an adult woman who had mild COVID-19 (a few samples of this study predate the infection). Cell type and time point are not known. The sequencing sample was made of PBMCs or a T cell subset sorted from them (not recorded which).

The CDR3 sequence: CASSIEREPYEQYF. For the CDR3, the DNA is TGCGCCAGCAGCATCGAGCGGGAACCCTACGAGCAGTACTTC. The chain recombines TRBV5-1 with TRBJ2-7; 7 bases agree with TRBD2. The junction had 6 bases not matched to a gene; V was cut back by 4 bases and J by 2 bases. Germline CDR1 and CDR2: SGHRS and YFSETQ. This CDR3 is built from 14 residues.